This T cell receptor beta chain was observed in a study of response to subunit inactivated influenza vaccine. Broader study findings: That few new T cells are recruited by each seasonal influenza vaccination was the authors' suggestion.

Trimming took 2 bases from V and 4 from J; bases not matched to a gene: 14. This CDR3 is built from 19 residues. Looked up from germline, CDR1 is MNHEY and CDR2 is SVGAGI. Via MiXCR, TCRdb re-called the RT-PCR reads, giving one row per CDR3 protein. Of hundreds of thousands of distinct CDR3 sequences in the sample, about 10% are singletons; the top ten hold approximately 12%. This clonotype was seen ten or more times. Its specificity is not known. This TCR came from a man between 45 and 60 years old who received an inactivated influenza vaccine. This chain uses TRBV6-5 with TRBJ2-1, with TRBD2 identical over 10 bases. Specimen: PBMCs from blood, collected around seven weeks after vaccination. The CDR3 DNA reads as TGTGCCAGCAGTTACCGCCCCCAAACTAGCGGGATTAAATACAATGAGCAGTTCTTC. It yields the protein CASSYRPQTSGIKYNEQFF.